The 15 T cell receptor beta chains in this list originate from one sample, sequenced in a study of siplizumab effects on memory and regulatory T cells. TCRdb's table, derived via immunoSEQ multiplex PCR, lists solely in-frame clones and lacks some. Among approximately 100,000 clones listed, about 94% were seen once. The sequencing input was non-Treg CD4+ T cells sorted from blood. The receptors here all came from a human donor in good health.

V is TRBV6-5 and J is TRBJ1-5; D is uncertain. CDR1 is MNHEY and CDR2 is SVGAGI in the germline V gene. V was cut by 5 bases and J by 7 bases, with 12 bases left in between. The CDR3 length is 13 residues. As DNA, the CDR3 is TGTGCCAGCAGTGTGGGCCGAAGCCAGCCCCAGCATTTT. It is translated as CASSVGRSQPQHF.

The chain combines TRBV7-3 with TRBJ2-5, with D perhaps TRBD1 (5 bases). This CDR3 has 13 residues. Looked up from germline, CDR1 is SGHTA and CDR2 is FQGTGA. Trimming pared 1 base from V and 5 bases from J, leaving 8 bases between. The CDR3 region has the DNA TGTGCCAGCAGCTTAAATAACAGGGAGACCCAGTACTTC. Translation gives CASSLNNRETQYF.

The V call is TRBV4-1, the J call TRBJ2-4; D uncertain. CDR3 length: 14 amino acids. Trimming took off 1 base at V and 6 bases at J, with 10 bases between the two ends. Germline CDR1 reads MGHRA; CDR2 reads YSYEKL. The CDR3 region has the DNA TGCGCCAGCAGCCAAGGGGATGGTGGAAACATTCAGTACTTC. This encodes CASSQGDGGNIQYF.

The CDR3, as DNA: TGCGCCAGCAGCACCGGGACAGGGCGTACCGGGGAGCTGTTTTTT. It translates to CASSTGTGRTGELFF. This rearrangement joins TRBV5-1 to TRBJ2-2; 9 bases agree with TRBD1. CDR1 and CDR2 from the germline V gene are SGHRS and YFSETQ. This CDR3 region has 15 residues. V gave up 4 bases and J gave up 5 bases; unmatched junction bases: 6.

The V gene is TRBV29-1, the J gene TRBJ1-2; weak D call: TRBD1 (6 bases). V was cut by 7 bases and J by 4 bases, with 13 bases left in between. The CDR3 covers 12 residues. Germline values: CDR1 SQVTM, CDR2 ANQGSEA. The DNA for the CDR3 is TGCAGCGGTAGACAGGAGTCCTATGGCTACACCTTC. It yields the protein CSGRQESYGYTF. Filled out from reference TRBV29-1 and TRBJ1-2, the complete variable domain reads SAVISQKPSRDICQRGTSLTIQCQVDSQVTMMFWYRQQPGQSLTLIATANQGSEATYESGFVIDKFPISRPNLTFSTLTVSNMSPEDSSIYLCSGRQESYGYTFGSGTRLTVV.

This chain connects TRBV5-1 to TRBJ1-1, with 8 bases matching TRBD1. Germline trimming cut 2 bases from V and 5 bases from J; bases unmatched to any gene: 5. This CDR3 contains 14 residues. Per germline, CDR1 SGHRS and CDR2 YFSETQ. CDR3 in amino acids: CASSLGTGGTEAFF. In DNA, the CDR3 is TGCGCCAGCAGCTTAGGGACAGGTGGGACTGAAGCTTTCTTT.

V is TRBV25-1 and J is TRBJ2-7; 9 bases align to TRBD1. Germline lookup yields CDR1 MGHDK and CDR2 SYGVNS. V shed 3 bases and J 4 bases; nucleotides not matched to a gene: 4. The CDR3 sequence is 14 residues long. CDR3 sequence: CASSDRQGVYEQYF. CDR3 nucleotides: TGTGCCAGCAGTGACCGACAGGGGGTTTACGAGCAGTACTTC.

This chain links TRBV19 with TRBJ2-7; 8 bases align to TRBD1. Germline CDR1 reads LNHDA; CDR2 reads SQIVND (reference sequence). This CDR3 region has 13 residues. V dropped 7 bases and J dropped 2; count of bases not matched to a gene: 4. CDR3 nucleotides: TGTGCCAGTACGGACAGGGCACCCTACGAGCAGTACTTC. The encoded protein is CASTDRAPYEQYF.

This chain connects TRBV9 to TRBJ2-7; unclear D gene. The CDR3 runs 14 residues. V shed 0 bases and J shed 2 bases, with 9 bases lying between them. CDR1 SGDLS and CDR2 YYNGEE come from the germline V gene. CDR3 in amino acids: CASSVELGTYEQYF. DNA for the CDR3: TGTGCCAGCAGCGTAGAACTTGGAACCTACGAGCAGTACTTC. Full variable domain (rest looked up from reference TRBV9 and TRBJ2-7): DSGVTQTPKHLITATGQRVTLRCSPRSGDLSVYWYQQSLDQGLQFLIQYYNGEERAKGNILERFSAQQFPDLHSELNLSSLELGDSALYFCASSVELGTYEQYFGPGTRLTVT.

The chain links TRBV7-9 to TRBJ2-3; 7 bases are a match to TRBD2. V shed 3 bases and J 4 bases; nucleotides not matched to a gene: 4. The CDR3 is made up of 14 amino acids. The V gene's germline CDR1 is SEHNR and CDR2 FQNEAQ (reference sequence). This CDR3 reads CASSFSGTPDTQYF. The CDR3 DNA is TGTGCCAGCAGCTTCAGCGGGACCCCAGATACGCAGTATTTT.

The chain couples TRBV30 to TRBJ2-7; D is unresolved. This CDR3 is built from 14 residues. The V and J ends lost 2 bases and 1 base respectively, with 12 bases between them. In germline, CDR1 is GTSNPN, CDR2 SVGIG (reference sequence). The CDR3 sequence is CAWSILLQSYEQYF. The CDR3 region has the DNA TGTGCCTGGAGTATACTGTTGCAGTCCTACGAGCAGTACTTC. The full variable domain, completed using reference TRBV30 and TRBJ2-7, is SQTIHQWPATLVQPVGSPLSLECTVEGTSNPNLYWYRQAAGRGLQLLFYSVGIGQISSEVPQNLSASRPQDRQFILSSKKLLLSDSGFYLCAWSILLQSYEQYFGPGTRLTVT.

V gene TRBV10-3 combines with J gene TRBJ2-1, with D possibly matching TRBD2 (5 bases). This CDR3 contains 13 residues. V was pared by 4 bases and J by 6 bases, with 10 bases between. Germline V gene lookup returns CDR1 ENHRY and CDR2 SYGVKD. CDR3 in DNA: TGTGCCATCAGTGTCCGAGGGAGCAATGAGCAGTTCTTC. Translating it yields CAISVRGSNEQFF.

The chain carries TRBV23-1 and TRBJ2-1, with 9 positions matching TRBD2. TRBV23-1 is an open reading frame, and its role is uncertain. The V and J ends lost 2 bases and 5 bases, in that order; junction bases with no gene match: 4. The CDR3 is 15 amino acids. The CDR3 DNA reads TGCGCCAGCAGTCAACAGCGGGAGGCGGACAATGAGCAGTTCTTC. This translates into CASSQQREADNEQFF.

The rearrangement uses TRBV5-1 and TRBJ2-1; possibly TRBD1 for D (6 bases). The CDR3 totals 13 residues. Germline CDR1 SGHRS, CDR2 YFSETQ. With 4 bases removed from V and 16 bases from J, the gap between germline ends came to 21 bases. The CDR3 is CASSNHNRDNRFF. In DNA, the CDR3 is TGCGCCAGCAGCAACCACAACCGGGACAATCGCTTCTTC.

CDR3 sequence (DNA): TGTGCCAGCAGCGTAATCCCTGACCCGAGACTAGCGGGAGCCGCAGATACGCAGTATTTT. It is translated as CASSVIPDPRLAGAADTQYF. The V call is TRBV9, the J call TRBJ2-3; 12 bases are a match to TRBD2. Germline assignment: CDR1 SGDLS and CDR2 YYNGEE. After removal of 1 base from V and 4 bases from J, the junction contained 16 bases not matched to a gene. This CDR3 region has 20 residues.